This TCR beta chain was obtained from a study of beta chain features in type 1 diabetes. Of the isolated RNA, all was reverse transcribed, and so the sequenced material was expressed TCRB transcripts. The repertoire was sequenced with immunoSEQ multiplex PCR; TCRdb's copy has only in-frame clones and lacks some. Of hundreds of thousands of clones in the sample, about 15% were seen once. Study findings and constraints: Patients with type 1 diabetes carried fewer insertions and had more deletions at their VDJ junctions. Shortening that was moderate but significant affected the TCRB CDR3s of Type 1 diabetes patients in all four CD4+ subsets.

The CDR3 has 13 residues. Germline assignment: CDR1 SGHRS and CDR2 YFSETQ. V was trimmed by 4 bases and J by 4 bases, leaving 12 bases between them. On this clone itself: Its specificity is unknown.

Sequencing was done on a sample of naive CD4+ T cells from blood. This chain links TRBV5-1 with TRBJ2-7; maybe TRBD2 (6 bases). This clonotype was sampled from a man between 18 and 29 years old with type 1 diabetes. The CDR3 is CASSPFAGYEQYF. The CDR3, as DNA: TGCGCCAGCAGCCCCTTCGCGGGGTACGAGCAGTACTTC.